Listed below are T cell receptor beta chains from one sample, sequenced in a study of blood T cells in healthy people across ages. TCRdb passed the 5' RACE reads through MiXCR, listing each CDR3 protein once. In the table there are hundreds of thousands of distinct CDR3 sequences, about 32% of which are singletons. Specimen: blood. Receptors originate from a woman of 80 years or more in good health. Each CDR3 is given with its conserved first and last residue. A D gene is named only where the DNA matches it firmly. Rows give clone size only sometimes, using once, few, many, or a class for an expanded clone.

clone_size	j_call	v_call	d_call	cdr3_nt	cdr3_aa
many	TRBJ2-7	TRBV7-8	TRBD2	TGTGCCAGCAGCTCTAGCGGGGCCTTCTCCTACGAGCAGTACTTC	CASSSSGAFSYEQYF
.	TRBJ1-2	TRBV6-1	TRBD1	TGTGCCAGCAGCCTAAAGGACAGGGACTATGGCTACACCTTC	CASSLKDRDYGYTF
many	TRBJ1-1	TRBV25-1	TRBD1	TGTGCCAGCCAGGGGACAGGGTTGTACACTGAAGCTTTCTTT	CASQGTGLYTEAFF
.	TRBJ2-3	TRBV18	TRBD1	TGTGCCAGCTCACGGGGCACAGGGGGCAACGCAGATACGCAGTATTTT	CASSRGTGGNADTQYF
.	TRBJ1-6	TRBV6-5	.	TGTGCCAGCGGACGGTCTTATCGATCACCCCTCCACTTT	CASGRSYRSPLHF
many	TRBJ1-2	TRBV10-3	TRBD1	TGTGCCATCAGGGTACAGGGGGGGTATGGCTACACCTTC	CAIRVQGGYGYTF
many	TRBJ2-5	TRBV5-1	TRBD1	TGCGCCAGCAGCGGTGGGACAGGGCCACAAGAGACCCAGTACTTC	CASSGGTGPQETQYF
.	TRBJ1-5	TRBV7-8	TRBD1	TGTGCCAGCACCCAGGGGGCACCGAGACGCGGTCAGCCCCAGCATTTT	CASTQGAPRRGQPQHF
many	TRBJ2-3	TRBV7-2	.	TGTGCCAGCAGCATCGGGGCCAGCACAGATACGCAGTATTTT	CASSIGASTDTQYF
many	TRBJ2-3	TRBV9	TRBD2	TGTGCCAGCAGCACAAGCGGGGGTGGCACAGATACGCAGTATTTT	CASSTSGGGTDTQYF
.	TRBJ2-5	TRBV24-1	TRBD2	TGTGCCACCAGTGACCGAGGGACTAGCGGGAGGGCTGAGACCCAGTACTTC	CATSDRGTSGRAETQYF
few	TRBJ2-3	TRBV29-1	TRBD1	TGCAGCGTTGAAGGGGGAGACAGGGGAACAGATACGCAGTATTTT	CSVEGGDRGTDTQYF
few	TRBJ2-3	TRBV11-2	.	TGTGCCAGCAGCTTAGATGGGGGACTCAGCACAGATACGCGGTATTTT	CASSLDGGLSTDTRYF
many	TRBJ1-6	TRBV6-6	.	TGTGCCAGCAGTTACTCTGGGACCAATTCACCCCTCCACTTT	CASSYSGTNSPLHF
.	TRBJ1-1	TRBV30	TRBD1	TGTGCCTGGAGTGGGGACAGGGGGAACACTGAAGCTTTCTTT	CAWSGDRGNTEAFF
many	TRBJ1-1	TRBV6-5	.	TGTGCCAGCACGAGATTTAGGGACACTGAAGCTTTCTTT	CASTRFRDTEAFF
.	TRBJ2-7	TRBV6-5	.	TGTGCCAGCAGGAACGCGGGGCTGGTCTACGAGCAGTACTTC	CASRNAGLVYEQYF
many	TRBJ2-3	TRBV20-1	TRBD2	TGCAGTGCAAAGCGGCTAGCGGGAGTAACAGATACGCAGTATTTT	CSAKRLAGVTDTQYF
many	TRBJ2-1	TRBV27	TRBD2	TGTGCCAGCAGTTTACGGTCGATAGCGGGGGGCTACAATGAGCAGTTCTTC	CASSLRSIAGGYNEQFF
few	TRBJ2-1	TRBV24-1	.	TGTGCCACCTCCTCACGAAACAATGAGCAGTTCTTC	CATSSRNNEQFF
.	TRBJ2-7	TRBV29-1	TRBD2	TGCAGCGTTGAAGCTAGCGGGAGCACCTACGAGCAGTACTTC	CSVEASGSTYEQYF
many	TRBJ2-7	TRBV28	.	TGTGCCAGCAGACAACAGCCGTACGAGCAGTACTTC	CASRQQPYEQYF
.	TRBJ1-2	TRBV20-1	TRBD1	TGCAGTGCTACCACAGGGGGCCAACGCGCGGTTGGCTACACCTTC	CSATTGGQRAVGYTF
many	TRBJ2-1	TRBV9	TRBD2	TGTGCCAGCAGCGTAGTGGGGGCGCGGGGGGGCTACAATGAGCAGTTCTTC	CASSVVGARGGYNEQFF
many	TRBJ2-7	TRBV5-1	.	TGCGCCAGCAGCCCTCGGACTCCTCCCTACGAGCAGTACTTC	CASSPRTPPYEQYF
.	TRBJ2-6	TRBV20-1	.	TGCAGTGCTAGAAGGGACGTCTCTGGGGCCAACGTCCTGACTTTC	CSARRDVSGANVLTF
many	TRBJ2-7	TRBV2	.	TGTGCCAGCAGTCTGAATTCCTACCTCGGTGAGCAGTACTTC	CASSLNSYLGEQYF
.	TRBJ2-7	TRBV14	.	TGTGCCAGCAGCCAAGATCGGGACGGCGAGCAGTACTTC	CASSQDRDGEQYF
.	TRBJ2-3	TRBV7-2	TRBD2	TGTGCCAGCAGCTTAGATGGTAGCGGGGGGCTTTACCGCACAGATACGCAGTATTTT	CASSLDGSGGLYRTDTQYF
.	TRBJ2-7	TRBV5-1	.	TGCGCCAGCAGCCCAGGGGACGGACGCTACGAGCAGTACTTC	CASSPGDGRYEQYF
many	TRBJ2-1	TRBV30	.	TGTGCCTGGGAATTGGAGGACAATGAGCAGTTCTTC	CAWELEDNEQFF
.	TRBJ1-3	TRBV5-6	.	TGTGCCAGCAGCCCCGAGGCAGGGTCTGGAAACACCATATATTTT	CASSPEAGSGNTIYF
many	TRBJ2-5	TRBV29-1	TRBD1	TGCAGCGTTTCGGAGACAGGGGGCAGAGAGACCCAGTACTTC	CSVSETGGRETQYF
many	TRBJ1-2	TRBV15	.	TGTGCCACCAGCACAGGAGGACAGTTTGGCTACACCTTC	CATSTGGQFGYTF
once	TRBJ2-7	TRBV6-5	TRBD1	TGTGCCAGCAGTTACTCGACAGGGACCTCCTACGAGCAGTACTTC	CASSYSTGTSYEQYF